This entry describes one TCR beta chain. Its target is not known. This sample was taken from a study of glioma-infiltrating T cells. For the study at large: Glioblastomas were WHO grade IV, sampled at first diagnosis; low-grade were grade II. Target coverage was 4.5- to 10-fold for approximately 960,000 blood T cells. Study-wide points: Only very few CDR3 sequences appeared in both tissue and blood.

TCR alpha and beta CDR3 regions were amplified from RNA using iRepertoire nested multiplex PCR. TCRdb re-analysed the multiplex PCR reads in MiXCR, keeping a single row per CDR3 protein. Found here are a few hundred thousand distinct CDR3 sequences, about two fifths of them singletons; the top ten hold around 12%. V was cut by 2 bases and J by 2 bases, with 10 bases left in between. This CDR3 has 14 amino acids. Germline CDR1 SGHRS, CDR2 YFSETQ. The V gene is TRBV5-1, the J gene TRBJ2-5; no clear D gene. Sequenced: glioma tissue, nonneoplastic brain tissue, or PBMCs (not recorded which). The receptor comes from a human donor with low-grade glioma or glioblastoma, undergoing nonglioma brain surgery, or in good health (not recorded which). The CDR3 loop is CASSLHAGQETQYF. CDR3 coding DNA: TGCGCCAGCAGCTTACACGCAGGACAAGAGACCCAGTACTTC.